A selection of T cell receptor beta chains follows, all from one sample in a study of T cell responses to AZD1222 COVID-19 vaccine. Repertoires were generated with immunoSEQ multiplex PCR, while TCRdb's copy carries only in-frame clones and drops some. Found here are 150,000 to 200,000 clones, around 92% of them singletons; the top ten hold about 0.9%. The specimen was peripheral blood, collected on day 0 of AZD1222 vaccination. The receptors originated from an adult in good health. Each CDR3 is given without its conserved first and last residue. D genes are given only for firm matches.

D gene,V gene,CDR3 protein
NA,TRBV3-1/TRBV3-2,ASSQEVGTLTYEQY
NA,TRBV18,ASSPGGRQANTEAF
NA,TRBV30,AWSEGIVDEQY
NA,TRBV18,ASSSGQIWDTEAF
TRBD1,TRBV4-1,ASSQVGQAKNTEAF
TRBD1,TRBV6-5,ASTYGQGVTEAF
NA,TRBV5-1,ASSFGAVSSYNEQF
NA,TRBV19,ASSIVWASGANVLT
TRBD1,TRBV6-2/TRBV6-3,ASSRDREVYSNQPQH
TRBD1,TRBV6-1,ASSEPATGSRGYT
TRBD1,TRBV10-3,AISRDSEYYGYT
NA,TRBV29-1,SVGGGRRYGYT
NA,TRBV7-9,ASSPRPNPDNYGYT
NA,TRBV11-3,ASSLGSGMNTEAF
TRBD2,TRBV28,ASTAAGENTGELF
NA,TRBV30,AWSADGGSPLH
NA,TRBV20-1,SARVGETQY
TRBD2,TRBV30,AWSTLMKGLAGTIYEQY
NA,TRBV6-5,ASSYSSAVGYNEQF
NA,TRBV5-1,ASSLGEVVSNYGYT
NA,TRBV5-1,ASSFSGAGNQPQH
NA,TRBV27,ASSLGYEQY
NA,TRBV6-5,ASSYSPLTDTQY
NA,TRBV29-1,STRQSSYNEQF
TRBD2,TRBV27,ASRLTLAEPQETQY
TRBD2,TRBV4-2,ASSQDSGGAETQY
TRBD1,TRBV2,ASRDRANYGYT
NA,TRBV3-1/TRBV3-2,ASSQVGGRRGVPISTDTQY
NA,TRBV28,ASSLFSGRYGYT
TRBD2,TRBV2,ASRQTSGGYEQY
NA,TRBV20-1,SASLQGKDGYT
NA,TRBV27,ASSLSVVNTEAF
TRBD2,TRBV11-2,ASSSPLAGGYEQY
TRBD2,TRBV11-2,ASSGLAGGAYHEQF
NA,TRBV27,ASSLSFRDGYT
NA,TRBV27,ASSPWGVNEQY
TRBD1,TRBV27,AIGTGVGQPQH
NA,TRBV30,AWSRDYSYEQY
NA,TRBV28,ASSLFGSYGYT
NA,TRBV2,ANRMGSDGAF
NA,TRBV11-3,ASSSINQPQH
TRBD1,TRBV19,ASSMSSRDRGLQSGYT
TRBD1,TRBV2,ASSEGTGEQY
NA,TRBV18,ASSLNDEDTQY
NA,TRBV7-2,ASSLDPAFRQF
NA,TRBV7-9,ASIEWGSGRDTQY
NA,TRBV6-2/TRBV6-3,ASSSPGLSSVQY
NA,TRBV7-9,ASSLVGANYGYT
TRBD1,TRBV19,ASRWDSNLGTEAF
NA,TRBV27,ASSLYRVNSPLH
NA,TRBV5-1,ASSLGARETQY
TRBD1,TRBV18,ASSPLQLRQGSSNQPQH
NA,TRBV18,ASSPGGPNYGYT